The 22 T cell receptor beta chains presented below share a single source sample, sequenced in a study of blood T cells in healthy people across ages. The authors ran a second PCR of about 6 to 11 cycles using a sample-barcoded 5' primer and a J-beta primer mix. One entry per CDR3 protein, called by TCRdb with MiXCR from the 5' RACE reads. The sample consists of roughly 1.5 million distinct CDR3 sequences, 42% of them appearing once. Sample: blood. These receptors were collected from a young woman in good health.

This clonotype has only a few counts. This chain links TRBV7-2 with TRBJ2-5; no clear D gene. Trimming cost V 1 base and J 5 bases, with 11 bases left between them. CDR1 is SGHTA, CDR2 FQGNSA, per germline. The CDR3 is 14 amino acids. CDR3 residues: CASSLERTLETQYF. CDR3 sequence (DNA): TGTGCCAGCAGCTTAGAAAGAACCCTGGAGACCCAGTACTTC.

This clonotype turned up a few times. The chain links TRBV2 to TRBJ1-2; D call uncertain. The CDR3 has 14 amino acids. From germline, CDR1 is SNHLY and CDR2 FYNNEI. V lost 3 bases, J lost 4 bases, and 12 bases lay in between. The CDR3 region is CASSEERTGYGYTF. The CDR3, as DNA: TGTGCCAGCAGTGAGGAGAGGACGGGCTATGGCTACACCTTC.

The chain employs TRBV5-6 and TRBJ2-1; TRBD2 is a possible D gene (6 bases). The V gene's germline CDR1 is SGHDT and CDR2 YYEEEE. The CDR3 totals 15 residues. The V end was cut by 4 bases, the J end by 0 bases, with 11 bases between. As DNA, the CDR3 is TGTGCCAGCAGCGGGGTGACTAGCTCCTACAATGAGCAGTTCTTC. This encodes CASSGVTSSYNEQFF.

This clonotype came up once. A read error may produce the germline difference seen at one junction end. The V gene is TRBV7-9, the J gene TRBJ2-5; D possibly uses TRBD1 or TRBD2 (5 bases each). CDR1 SEHNR and CDR2 FQNEAQ come from the germline V gene (reference sequence). The CDR3 spans 17 residues. The CDR3 coding sequence is TGTACCAGCAGCCCTGGACTTGGGCGACAGACTCAAGAGACCCAGTACTTC. Translating gives CTSSPGLGRQTQETQYF.

This clonotype came up once. The J gene is TRBJ1-1, the V gene TRBV30; D call uncertain. CDR1 GTSNPN and CDR2 SVGIG come from the germline V gene (reference sequence). The CDR3 runs to 13 residues. V was trimmed by 0 bases and J by 1 base, leaving 6 bases between them. Here the CDR3 DNA reads TGTGCCTGGAGTGTAGACACGAACACTGAAGCTTTCTTT. Translating it yields CAWSVDTNTEAFF.

The genes are TRBV14 and TRBJ2-4; D uncertain. This CDR3 is 14 amino acids long. From germline, CDR1 is SGHDN and CDR2 FVKESK. V was clipped by 2 bases and J by 1 base, with 6 bases between them. The CDR3 region has the DNA TGTGCCAGCAGCCAAACGAGGGCCAAAAACATTCAGTACTTC. Amino acid sequence: CASSQTRAKNIQYF. The variable domain in full, completed from reference TRBV14 and TRBJ2-4, reads EAGVTQFPSHSVIEKGQTVTLRCDPISGHDNLYWYRRVMGKEIKFLLHFVKESKQDESGMPNNRFLAERTGGTYSTLKVQPAELEDSGVYFCASSQTRAKNIQYFGAGTRLSVL.

This clonotype came up many times. The rearrangement links TRBV6-6 to TRBJ2-1, with 13 nucleotides matching TRBD2. CDR3 length: 15 amino acids. Trimming at V came to 6 bases and at J to 4 bases, leaving 3 bases not matched to a gene. The V gene's germline CDR1 is MNHNY and CDR2 SVGAGI (reference sequence). This CDR3 reads CASRQLAGGYNEQFF. The CDR3 coding sequence is TGTGCCAGCAGACAACTAGCGGGGGGGTACAATGAGCAGTTCTTC.

This clonotype was observed a handful of times. The gene calls are TRBV15 and TRBJ2-1; D is undetermined. Germline-derived CDR1 and CDR2 are LNHNV and YYDKDF (reference sequence). This CDR3 is 15 amino acids long. Trimming took off 3 bases at V and 4 bases at J, with 13 bases between the two ends. The CDR3 loop is CATSSARSIYNEQFF. The CDR3, as DNA: TGTGCCACCAGCAGTGCTAGGTCCATTTACAATGAGCAGTTCTTC. Combining the CDR3 with reference TRBV15 and TRBJ2-1 gives the whole variable domain DAMVIQNPRYQVTQFGKPVTLSCSQTLNHNVMYWYQQKSSQAPKLLFHYYDKDFNNEADTPDNFQSRRPNTSFCFLDIRSPGLGDTAMYLCATSSARSIYNEQFFGPGTRLTVL.

In this sample, this clonotype turned up a few times. The chain has TRBV7-2 and TRBJ2-2; 11 bases fit TRBD1. This CDR3 region has 18 residues. The V segment lost 3 bases and the J segment 4 bases; nucleotides outside the gene matches: 10. The germline V gene has CDR1 SGHTA and CDR2 FQGNSA. The CDR3 nucleotides read TGTGCCAGCAGCTTCCGCGGACAGGGGGCGATAATCACCGGGGAGCTGTTTTTT. It encodes CASSFRGQGAIITGELFF.

The chain employs TRBV4-1 and TRBJ2-7, with 7 bases that match TRBD1. The CDR3 totals 15 residues. The ends lost 3 bases at V and 2 bases at J; junction bases unmatched: 7. Germline lookup yields CDR1 MGHRA and CDR2 YSYEKL. CDR3 bases: TGCGCCAGCAGCCACACAGACAGGGATGCCTACGAGCAGTACTTC. It translates to CASSHTDRDAYEQYF.

This chain joins TRBV21-1 and TRBJ2-1; the D call in the table, TRBD1, was not verified against the DNA. TRBV21-1 is given as a pseudogene. The CDR3 contains 16 residues. CDR3 nucleotides: TGTGCCAGAATCCGAGGTCCGGGACAGGGGTTGAATGAGCAGTTCTTC. This gives the protein CARIRGPGQGLNEQFF.

The chain couples TRBV28 to TRBJ1-1, with 9 bases that match TRBD1. With V trimmed by 2 bases and J by 10 bases, 14 bases remained unmatched. The CDR3 runs 16 residues. The germline V gene has CDR1 MDHEN and CDR2 SYDVKM. The CDR3 region is CASSLLFTFYRGLAFF. The CDR3 DNA follows: TGTGCCAGCAGTTTACTTTTCACCTTCTACAGGGGGCTAGCTTTCTTT.

The chain joins TRBV28 to TRBJ2-7; D is unresolved. CDR1 and CDR2 from the germline V gene are MDHEN and SYDVKM. The CDR3 has 16 residues. The V and J ends lost 5 bases and 1 base respectively, with 18 bases between them. The CDR3 sequence is CASSTLKVTLSYEQYF. CDR3 bases: TGTGCCAGCAGTACCCTCAAGGTGACTTTGTCCTACGAGCAGTACTTC. Complete variable domain (other parts from reference TRBV28 and TRBJ2-7): DVKVTQSSRYLVKRTGEKVFLECVQDMDHENMFWYRQDPGLGLRLIYFSYDVKMKEKGDIPEGYSVSREKKERFSLILESASTNQTSMYLCASSTLKVTLSYEQYFGPGTRLTVT.

At least ten counts were recorded for this clonotype. This rearrangement joins TRBV9 to TRBJ2-1; TRBD2 is a possible D gene (5 bases). The CDR3 is 15 residues long. V dropped 0 bases and J dropped 1 base, with 8 bases sitting between them. CDR1 and CDR2 (germline): SGDLS, YYNGEE. The CDR3 sequence is CASSVGVASYNEQFF. The DNA for the CDR3 is TGTGCCAGCAGCGTAGGGGTAGCGTCCTACAATGAGCAGTTCTTC.

The rearrangement uses TRBV20-1 and TRBJ2-7; maybe TRBD2 (5 bases). CDR3 length equals 16 residues. Trimming stripped 1 base from V and 0 bases from J, with 16 bases between. CDR1 DFQATT and CDR2 SNEGSKA come from the germline V gene (reference sequence). The CDR3 DNA reads TGCAGTGCTAGAGGTGAGGGAGCGAGCTTCTCCTACGAGCAGTACTTC. Protein: CSARGEGASFSYEQYF.

This clonotype was found many times. The rearrangement links TRBV12-3 or TRBV12-4 to TRBJ1-2, with 8 positions matching TRBD1. V dropped 3 bases and J dropped 7; count of bases not matched to a gene: 4. The CDR3 runs to 13 residues. CDR3 coding DNA: TGTGCCAGCAGTTTCCAGGGGGCCGGTGGCTACACCTTC. It codes for CASSFQGAGGYTF.

This clonotype was detected only a few times. The chain links TRBV12-3 or TRBV12-4 to TRBJ2-3; TRBD2 matches at 10 bases. The junction had 4 bases not matched to a gene; V was cut back by 3 bases and J by 4 bases. The CDR3 length is 15 residues. CDR3 nucleotide sequence: TGTGCCAGCAGTTTCCCTAGCGGGGGACCAGATACGCAGTATTTT. It yields the protein CASSFPSGGPDTQYF.

The chain joins TRBV7-8 to TRBJ2-4; no clear D gene. V lost 5 bases to trimming and J lost 7 bases, with 15 bases between them. Per the germline V gene, CDR1 is SGHVS and CDR2 is FQNEAQ. The CDR3 totals 14 residues. The CDR3 bases are TGTGCCAGCAGCCCACGCGAGACGGAGAACATTCAGTACTTC. Translated, it gives CASSPRETENIQYF.

The CDR3 spells CASSSGGLAATGELFF. The DNA for the CDR3 is TGCGCCAGCAGCTCAGGGGGACTAGCGGCCACCGGGGAGCTGTTTTTT. The rearrangement uses TRBV5-1 and TRBJ2-2; TRBD2 aligns across 11 bases. The CDR3 loop spans 16 amino acids. The germline V gene encodes CDR1 SGHRS and CDR2 YFSETQ. V lost 3 bases, J lost 4 bases, and 5 bases stayed unmatched.

This clonotype was counted only a few times. This chain links TRBV28 with TRBJ2-3; 8 nucleotides agree with TRBD2. J lost 1 base, V lost 6 bases, and 6 bases had no gene match. Germline V CDR1 and CDR2: MDHEN, SYDVKM. The CDR3 spans 15 residues. The DNA of the CDR3 is TGTGCCAGCAGGAGAGGCGGGAGGCGCACAGATACGCAGTATTTT. Translation: CASRRGGRRTDTQYF.

This sequence joins TRBV25-1 and TRBJ2-6; D may be TRBD1 or TRBD2 (5 bases each). V lost 2 bases, J lost 5 bases, and 13 bases lay in between. CDR3 length equals 16 residues. Germline V gene sequence: CDR1 MGHDK, CDR2 SYGVNS. CDR3 nucleotides: TGTGCCAGCAGTGAAGGGGGAAGGAGTAGGGCCAACGTCCTGACTTTC. Translated, it gives CASSEGGRSRANVLTF.

The table lists this clonotype with a few counts. The rearrangement uses TRBV27 and TRBJ1-2, with 11 bases identical to TRBD1. This CDR3 contains 13 residues. The V segment lost 7 bases and the J segment 4 bases; nucleotides outside the gene matches: 2. Germline CDR1 reads MNHEY; CDR2 reads SMNVEV (reference sequence). The CDR3 region has the DNA TGTGCCAGCAAGGGACAGGGGGTCTATGGCTACACCTTC. It translates to CASKGQGVYGYTF.